This entry features one TCR beta chain sequence. This clonotype occurred a few times. Its antigen is not yet known. No much larger clone exists at a distance of one base, and base qualities are not known. Between the V and J ends, shortened by 5 bases and 3 bases respectively, the junction contains 23 bases. The CDR3 sequence holds 18 residues, the cysteine and phenylalanine included. Kept here is only the CDR3 DNA, which spans 54 bases and is read in frame from base 1. Taken from the germline V gene, the CDR1 and CDR2 loops are SGHVS and FNYEAQ. Reads for this sample came from an Illumina HiSeq 2500. Quantitative 5'-RACE with molecular barcodes was used to prepare TCR beta libraries. The original pipeline was this. A new computational method based on a probabilistic model of VDJ rearrangement was used to identify disease-linked TCR variants. Through fastp at Q25 and MiXCR, TCRdb rebuilt clones from the public reads, retaining in-frame beta chains. Rows with a matching CDR3 protein are joined into one entry that keeps the most common DNA and genes. The V and J calls and clone size are TCRdb's, not the authors'. For this sample there are over 600,000 distinct CDR3 sequences; 15% to 20% appear just once. The ten most abundant clones make up under 20% of the sample.

The sample belongs to a study of CD8 T cells in ankylosing spondylitis (dated by TCRdb to the late 2010s). Turning to the overall study: The study profiled T cell receptor beta repertoires in healthy donors and ankylosing spondylitis patients to find disease-linked TCR variants. Samples of peripheral blood were taken, and for ankylosing spondylitis patients, synovial fluid was collected as well. The full study cohort comprised 25 or so ankylosing spondylitis patients and roughly 100 healthy donors. Broader findings and caveats from the paper: Some TCR beta motif variants had previously been reported in synovial fluid and blood of reactive arthritis patients, which suggested common disease-initiation mechanisms. The disease-linked clones had a CD8+ phenotype and were found at relatively low frequencies in peripheral blood. The disease-linked clones were reported to be significantly enriched in matched synovial fluid samples from ankylosing spondylitis patients. A TCR beta motif of 8 or 9 highly homologous amino acid variants appeared characteristic of blood from ankylosing spondylitis patients.

The V and J segments used are TRBV7-6 and TRBJ1-5; matching of 6 bases hints at TRBD1 as the D gene. The TCR comes from a male donor with ankylosing spondylitis. Sequencing used blood, either unsorted or a sorted T cell fraction (not recorded which). The CDR3 region reads CASSLLARSDRYNQPQHF. The sequenced DNA: TGTGCCAGCAGCCTCCTAGCGCGGTCGGACAGATACAATCAGCCCCAGCATTTT.